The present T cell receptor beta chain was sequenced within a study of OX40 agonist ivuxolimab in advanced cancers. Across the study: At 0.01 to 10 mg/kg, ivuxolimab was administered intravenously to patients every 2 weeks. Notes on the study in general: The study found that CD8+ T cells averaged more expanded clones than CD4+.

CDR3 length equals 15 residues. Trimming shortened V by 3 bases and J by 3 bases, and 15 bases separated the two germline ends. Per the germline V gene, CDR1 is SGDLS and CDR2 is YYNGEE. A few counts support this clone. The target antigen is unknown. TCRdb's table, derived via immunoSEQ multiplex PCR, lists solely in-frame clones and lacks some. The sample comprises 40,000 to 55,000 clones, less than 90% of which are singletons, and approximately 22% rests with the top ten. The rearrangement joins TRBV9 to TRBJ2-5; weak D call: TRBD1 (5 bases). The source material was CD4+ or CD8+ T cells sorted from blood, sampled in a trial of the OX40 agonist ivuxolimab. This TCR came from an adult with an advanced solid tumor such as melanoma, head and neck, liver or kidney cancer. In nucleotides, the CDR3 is TGTGCCAGCAGCGGCTTTGGGGCAAGAAAAGAGACCCAGTACTTC. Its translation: CASSGFGARKETQYF.